This T cell receptor beta chain appears in the sequencing data of a study of T cells of healthy individuals. TCRdb reanalysed the 5' RACE reads using MiXCR and keeps one entry per CDR3 protein. The data contain 90,000 to 100,000 distinct CDR3 sequences, 15% to 20% of them singletons. Only a few counts were recorded for this clonotype. The CDR3 totals 18 residues. The V and J ends lost 3 bases and 2 bases, in that order; junction bases with no gene match: 14. The germline V gene has CDR1 MDHEN and CDR2 SYDVKM. The chain has TRBV28 and TRBJ2-7, with 9 bases lining up with TRBD1. This clonotype originated in a human donor in good health. CDR3 amino acids: CASSFLLSPGQGTYEQYF. As DNA, the CDR3 is TGTGCCAGCAGTTTTCTATTGTCTCCGGGACAGGGAACCTACGAGCAGTACTTC.